These T cell receptor beta chains were read from a single sample in a study of cytomegalovirus exposure and HLA in healthy donors. Only in-frame clones appear in the TCRdb table, and some are missing; sequencing was by immunoSEQ multiplex PCR. There are about 94,000 clones in the sample; over 50% occur only once, and 3.9% lies in the top ten. The sequencing input was PBMCs. These receptors all stem from a man aged 25-45 years in good health and CMV-seronegative. Both conserved end residues are part of each CDR3. The order of the fields is D gene, V gene, CDR3 length, clone size, J gene, CDR3 DNA, CDR3 protein. A D gene is named only where the DNA matches it firmly. The size of a clone is reported for some rows only, either as once, few or many, or as a class for expanded clones.

>TRBD1|TRBV5-4|14|.|TRBJ2-2
TGTGCCAGCAGCTTGAGCAGGGGGCCCGGGGAGCTGTTTTTT
CASSLSRGPGELFF
>TRBD1|TRBV7-6|15|.|TRBJ2-5
TGTGCCAGCAGCTTTGGGACAGGGGAAGGAGGGACCCAGTACTTC
CASSFGTGEGGTQYF
>TRBD2|TRBV27|14|.|TRBJ2-5
TGTGCCAGCAGTTTATGGGTAGCGGGAGAGACCCAGTACTTC
CASSLWVAGETQYF
>TRBD1|TRBV7-9|14|.|TRBJ2-7
TGTGCCAGCAGCATTGACAGGGGCTCCTACGAGCAGTACTTC
CASSIDRGSYEQYF
>TRBD1|TRBV6-5|16|.|TRBJ1-2
TGTGCCAGCAGTTACTCCCTAAGCAGGGGGGACTATGGCTACACCTTC
CASSYSLSRGDYGYTF
>.|TRBV7-6|13|few|TRBJ1-1
TGTGCCAGCAGGGACGGGAGGAACACTGAAGCTTTCTTT
CASRDGRNTEAFF
>.|TRBV19|13|.|TRBJ1-1
TGTGCCAGTAGTATCTTACATAACACTGAAGCTTTCTTT
CASSILHNTEAFF
>TRBD1|TRBV11-2|14|.|TRBJ2-2
TGTGCCAGCAGCCCTACAGGGGGAACCGGGGAGCTGTTTTTT
CASSPTGGTGELFF
>.|TRBV5-6|13|.|TRBJ1-2
TGTGCCAGCAGTCCGATGGGAGGGTATGGCTACACCTTC
CASSPMGGYGYTF
>.|TRBV28|17|.|TRBJ2-2
TGTGCCAGCAGTTTGGGGCAGGGGGGACCGAACACCGGGGAGCTGTTTTTT
CASSLGQGGPNTGELFF
>.|TRBV6-5|15|.|TRBJ1-1
TGTGCCAGCAGTTACTCGACGGGCGGGATCACTGAAGCTTTCTTT
CASSYSTGGITEAFF
>.|TRBV19|13|few|TRBJ1-2
TGTGCCAGTAGGCCCACAGGGAGTTATGGCTACACCTTC
CASRPTGSYGYTF
>.|TRBV15|14|.|TRBJ2-7
TGTGCCACCAGCAGAGCGGGACAATTCTACGAGCAGTACTTC
CATSRAGQFYEQYF
>.|TRBV18|17|.|TRBJ1-6
TGTGCCAGCTCACCACGTGGGGCAGGGGTAAACAATTCACCCCTCCACTTT
CASSPRGAGVNNSPLHF
>TRBD1|TRBV19|16|.|TRBJ2-7
TGTGCCAGTAGTAGAGGACAGGGGAGTAATCCCTACGAGCAGTACTTC
CASSRGQGSNPYEQYF
>TRBD2|TRBV7-9|17|.|TRBJ2-7
TGTGCCAGCAGCTTAGGCCCTAGCGGGGGTATGGCCTACGAGCAGTACTTC
CASSLGPSGGMAYEQYF
>TRBD1|TRBV5-8|19|.|TRBJ2-3
TGTGCCAGCAGCTTGCAGGGGGCGGGCGGGGCACGCAGCACAGATACGCAGTATTTT
CASSLQGAGGARSTDTQYF
>.|TRBV30|13|.|TRBJ2-1
TGTGCCTGGACCTTGGGGGCTTCCGACGAGCAGTTCTTC
CAWTLGASDEQFF
>TRBD1|TRBV5-1|16|.|TRBJ1-2
TGCGCCAGCAGCTTGGCGGACCGACAGGGGGCGGGAGGCTACACCTTC
CASSLADRQGAGGYTF
>.|TRBV25-1|11|few|TRBJ1-2
TGTGCCAGCAGTCCGGGTTACGGCTACACCTTC
CASSPGYGYTF
>.|TRBV6-1|17|.|TRBJ1-5
TGTGCCAGCAGTGGGCCCGGGACACCGTATAGCAATCAGCCCCAGCATTTT
CASSGPGTPYSNQPQHF
>TRBD2|TRBV7-3|16|.|TRBJ2-1
TGTGCCAGCAGCTTCTCTAGCGGGAGATTATACAATGAGCAGTTCTTC
CASSFSSGRLYNEQFF
>.|TRBV9|15|.|TRBJ2-2
TGTGCCAGCAGCGTATGGGGGCAGAACACCGGGGAGCTGTTTTTT
CASSVWGQNTGELFF
>.|TRBV15|15|few|TRBJ2-3
TGTGCCACCAGCCCGGGCCCCAGGGAAACAGATACGCAGTATTTT
CATSPGPRETDTQYF
>.|TRBV7-9|15|.|TRBJ2-3
TGTGCCAGCAGCCCATGGGACTCTAGCACAGATACGCAGTATTTT
CASSPWDSSTDTQYF
>.|TRBV9|15|.|TRBJ1-6
TGTGCCAGCAGCGTCGGTTTCTCCTATAATTCACCCCTCCACTTT
CASSVGFSYNSPLHF
>TRBD2|TRBV9|20|.|TRBJ2-3
TGTGCCAGCAGCGTAGCTACGGGTAGCGGGGGGGCCGGGAGCACAGATACGCAGTATTTT
CASSVATGSGGAGSTDTQYF
>TRBD1|TRBV6-6|15|few|TRBJ2-7
TGTGCCAGCAGAAACAGGGGGCGCTTGAACTACGAGCAGTACTTC
CASRNRGRLNYEQYF
>.|TRBV4-2|16|.|TRBJ2-3
TGTGCCAGCAGCCAAGACGCTAGCGTGAACACAGATACGCAGTATTTT
CASSQDASVNTDTQYF
>TRBD1|TRBV27|19|few|TRBJ2-7
TGTGCCAGCAGACCGCCCGACAGGGGACTTTCCTTTTTTCCCTACGAGCAGTACTTC
CASRPPDRGLSFFPYEQYF
>TRBD2|TRBV30|12|.|TRBJ2-1
TGTGCCTGGGATAGCGGGGCCAGGGGGCAGTTCTTC
CAWDSGARGQFF
>.|TRBV7-9|13|once|TRBJ2-7
TGTGCCAGCAGCTTAGGGAGTGGATACGAGCAGTACTTC
CASSLGSGYEQYF
>.|TRBV5-1|13|.|TRBJ1-1
TGCGCCAGCACTAGAGGTGGGAGCACTGAAGCTTTCTTT
CASTRGGSTEAFF
>TRBD1|TRBV6-6|13|.|TRBJ2-1
TGTGCCAGCAGCGCGACAGGGGCGGGTGAGCAGTTCTTC
CASSATGAGEQFF
>.|TRBV7-2|15|once|TRBJ2-1
TGTGCCAGCAGCTTAGAAGATGGCAGATACAATGAGCAGTTCTTC
CASSLEDGRYNEQFF
>.|TRBV7-9|14|few|TRBJ2-5
TGTGCCAGCAGCTTACGGACAGAGCAAGAGACCCAGTACTTC
CASSLRTEQETQYF
>TRBD1|TRBV7-9|15|.|TRBJ1-6
TGTGCCAGCAGCTGGGGGGGACAGGGTGGTTCACCCCTCCACTTT
CASSWGGQGGSPLHF
>.|TRBV4-1|12|.|TRBJ2-7
TGCGCCAGCAGCCAAGGCGGCCTGGAGCAGTACTTC
CASSQGGLEQYF
>TRBD2|TRBV7-8|17|.|TRBJ2-1
TGTGCCAGCAGCTTAGCACGGCGGCTAGCGGTATACAATGAGCAGTTCTTC
CASSLARRLAVYNEQFF
>.|TRBV1|17|.|TRBJ2-3
TGCACCAGCAGCCAAGATCCTGGACAGGGAGTGTCAGATACGCAGTATTTT
CTSSQDPGQGVSDTQYF
>TRBD2|TRBV11-2|17|.|TRBJ2-6
TGTGCCAGCAGCACCAGCGGGAGCAGCCCTGGGGCCAACGTCCTGACTTTC
CASSTSGSSPGANVLTF
>.|TRBV6-6|13|.|TRBJ2-2
TGTGCCAGCAGCTATATTGACACCGGGGAGCTGTTTTTT
CASSYIDTGELFF
>TRBD2|TRBV28|20|.|TRBJ2-1
TGTGCCAGCAGTTCTAGAAACCCCGCACTTCCGCGGGAGAGGTACAATGAGCAGTTCTTC
CASSSRNPALPRERYNEQFF
>.|TRBV9|16|few|TRBJ2-3
TGTGCCAGCAGCGTAGTTCTAGGGGGACACACAGATACGCAGTATTTT
CASSVVLGGHTDTQYF
>.|TRBV6-6|16|.|TRBJ1-2
TGTGCCAGCAGCATGACCGAGGCAGGGAAAAACTATGGCTACACCTTC
CASSMTEAGKNYGYTF
>TRBD1|TRBV5-1|16|.|TRBJ2-2
TGCGCCAGCAGCCCCGGACAGGTTAGAATCACCGGGGAGCTGTTTTTT
CASSPGQVRITGELFF
>.|TRBV6-4|14|.|TRBJ2-7
TGTGCCAGCACCCACGAGACCGAGGCCTACGAGCAGTACTTC
CASTHETEAYEQYF
>.|TRBV11-1|14|.|TRBJ2-3
TGTGCCAGCAGCCCCAGTGGGGGGAGTAGGACGCAGTATTTT
CASSPSGGSRTQYF
>TRBD2|TRBV7-8|14|.|TRBJ2-7
TGTGCCAGCAGTCCGACTAGCGGACCCTACGAGCAGTACTTC
CASSPTSGPYEQYF
>.|TRBV29-1|10|few|TRBJ2-1
TGCAGCGTTGGGCGCGGCGAGCAGTTCTTC
CSVGRGEQFF
>.|TRBV20-1|11|.|TRBJ2-7
TGCAGTGCTAGAACGAGCGTCGAGCAGTACTTC
CSARTSVEQYF
>.|TRBV4-1|13|.|TRBJ2-7
TGCGCCAGCAGCCAAGAGGGCGGGGACGAGCAGTACTTC
CASSQEGGDEQYF
>TRBD2|TRBV7-3|20|few|TRBJ2-3
TGTGCCAGCAGCTCAGGAAGATGGACTAGCGGGGGGGCCGGCACAGATACGCAGTATTTT
CASSSGRWTSGGAGTDTQYF
>TRBD1|TRBV28|14|.|TRBJ2-1
TGTGCCAGCAATTTACCAGGGGGCCAGAATGAGCAGTTCTTC
CASNLPGGQNEQFF